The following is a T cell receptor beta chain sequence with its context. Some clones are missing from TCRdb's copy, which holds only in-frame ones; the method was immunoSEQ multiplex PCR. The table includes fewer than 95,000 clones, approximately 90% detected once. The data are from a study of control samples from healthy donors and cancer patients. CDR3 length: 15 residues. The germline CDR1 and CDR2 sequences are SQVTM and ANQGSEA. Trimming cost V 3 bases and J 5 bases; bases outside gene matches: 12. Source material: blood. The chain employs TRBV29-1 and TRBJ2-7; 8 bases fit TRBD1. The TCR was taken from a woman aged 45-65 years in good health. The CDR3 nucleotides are TGCAGCGTTGAGTTGTTCCAGGGGGCGAGGAACGAGCAGTACTTC. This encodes CSVELFQGARNEQYF.